Included here is one TCR beta chain sequence, with context. Its matching antigen is unknown. These data originate in a study of tumor-infiltrating lymphocytes in primary liver carcinoma. In addition to blood RNA drawn from unsorted whole blood, germline DNA was extracted. Patients in the cohort were treatment-naive and living with chronic HBV infection. Preoperatively, peripheral blood was drawn, roughly 3.8 milliliters in total. The CDR3 spans 16 residues. The V end was cut by 8 bases, the J end by 0 bases, with 17 bases between. CDR1 and CDR2 from the germline V gene are SGHVS and FQNEAQ. General study points: In tumor-adjacent and tumor-blood pairs, overlap was lower than in tumor region pairs.

A constant-region primer primed TCR beta cDNA synthesis from about 0.45 ug of total RNA. Slightly modified ARM-PCR served as the procedure for the TCR beta libraries. These libraries came from three rounds of nested multiplex PCR. In the first two PCR rounds, TRBV1-TRBV30 forward primers were paired with a C-beta reverse primer, and each round lasted around 10 cycles. One entry per CDR3 protein, called by TCRdb with MiXCR from the multiplex PCR reads. The repertoire includes about 180,000 distinct CDR3 sequences, 60% of them detected once, and around 74% sits in the top ten. The chain recombines TRBV7-8 with TRBJ2-1, with a weak D call TRBD2 (7 bases). Sequencing input: peripheral blood. The clonotype comes from a man in his forties with primary liver carcinoma and hepatitis B virus infection. The CDR3, as DNA: TGTGCCAGCTGGGGAGGGGGGGAGACCTCCTACAATGAGCAGTTCTTC. Amino acid sequence: CASWGGGETSYNEQFF. Together with reference TRBV7-8 and TRBJ2-1, the CDR3 gives the full variable domain: GAGVSQSPRYKVAKRGQDVALRCDPISGHVSLFWYQQALGQGPEFLTYFQNEAQLDKSGLPSDRFFAERPEGSVSTLKIQRTQQEDSAVYLCASWGGGETSYNEQFFGPGTRLTVL.